The rows below give T cell receptor beta chains drawn from one sample of a study of blood T cell repertoires in COVID-19. Data came from immunoSEQ multiplex PCR; TCRdb stores just in-frame clones and leaves some out. Among just over 150,000 clones listed, approximately 80% were seen once. Sequencing used peripheral blood. The source is a man in his fifties or sixties with acute or convalescent COVID-19. The CDR3 runs from the conserved cysteine through the conserved F or W. Fields, in order: clone size, D gene, J gene, V gene, CDR3 protein, CDR3 DNA. A D gene is named only where the DNA matches it firmly. Where a row states a size, it is once, few, many or the class of an expanded clone; other rows omit it.

>-|-|TRBJ2-7|TRBV3-1/TRBV3-2
CASSQVSREQYF
TGTGCCAGCAGCCAAGTCAGCAGGGAGCAGTACTTC
>-|-|TRBJ1-5|TRBV28
CASSPYTGTRNQPQHF
TGTGCCAGCAGTCCGTACACAGGGACGCGCAATCAGCCCCAGCATTTT
>-|TRBD2|TRBJ2-2|TRBV29-1
CSVASGGTTGELFF
TGCAGCGTAGCTAGCGGGGGGACCACCGGGGAGCTGTTTTTT
>once|TRBD1|TRBJ2-1|TRBV9
CASSVAPGQRVWDEQFF
TGTGCCAGCAGCGTAGCCCCGGGACAGAGGGTTTGGGATGAGCAGTTCTTC
>-|TRBD1|TRBJ1-4|TRBV2
CASSARTGNEKLFF
TGTGCCAGCAGTGCTAGGACAGGGAATGAAAAACTGTTTTTT
>-|-|TRBJ1-1|TRBV18
CASSPRQVKNTEAFF
TGTGCCAGCTCACCTAGACAGGTTAAGAACACTGAAGCTTTCTTT
>-|-|TRBJ2-7|TRBV18
CASSRGMGEQYF
TGTGCCAGCTCACGAGGTATGGGCGAGCAGTACTTC
>-|-|TRBJ2-3|TRBV7-2
CASTSGISKADTQYF
TGTGCCAGCACCTCAGGGATCTCAAAAGCCGATACGCAGTATTTT
>-|-|TRBJ1-2|TRBV14
CASSPHGGLGYTF
TGTGCCAGCAGCCCTCACGGGGGGCTTGGCTACACCTTC
>-|TRBD1|TRBJ2-2|TRBV19
CASSPDRVGTGELFF
TGTGCCAGTAGTCCAGACAGGGTTGGCACCGGGGAGCTGTTTTTT
>once|TRBD1|TRBJ1-5|TRBV5-5
CASSGGTGSGNQPQHF
TGTGCCAGCAGCGGGGGGACAGGGAGCGGCAATCAGCCCCAGCATTTT
>-|-|TRBJ1-2|TRBV9
CASSASTGFYGYTF
TGTGCCAGCAGCGCCTCGACAGGATTCTATGGCTACACCTTC
>-|-|TRBJ2-5|TRBV7-2
CASSRFLAVGGETQYF
TGTGCCAGCAGCCGTTTTTTAGCGGTTGGTGGGGAGACCCAGTACTTC